This T cell receptor (beta chain) came from a study of T cells after yellow fever vaccination. Study details: Fractions of limited cellularity were prepared by means of SMART-Seq v4 Ultra Low Input.

Template switching with 5'RACE generated the TCR cDNA and added a universal primer site and UMIs. TCRdb re-derived calls from the 5' RACE reads in MiXCR, one entry per CDR3 protein. The sample contains some 150,000 distinct CDR3 sequences, more than 6.5% of which appear only once. Study-wide points: The secondary response was weaker but peaked faster, day 5 versus 15. Detected again after the booster were most primary-vaccination clones, at nearly 97% CD4 and around 91% CD8.

Of note for this clonotype: Its cognate antigen is unknown.

The CDR3 loop spans 14 amino acids. Germline loops: CDR1 SGHTA, CDR2 FQGNSA. V gave up 5 bases and J gave up 4 bases; unmatched junction bases: 6. The origin of this receptor is a man aged 25 to 45 who received the YFV17D yellow fever vaccine. This specimen was CD4+ T cells sorted from PBMCs, taken 10 days after the yellow fever booster vaccination. V gene TRBV7-2 combines with J gene TRBJ1-2, with 8 bases lining up with TRBD1. The CDR3 here is CASSPGTGIYGYTF. CDR3 coding DNA: TGTGCCAGCAGCCCCGGGACAGGAATCTATGGCTACACCTTC. The complete variable domain, with remaining parts taken from reference TRBV7-2 and TRBJ1-2, reads GAGVSQSPSNKVTEKGKDVELRCDPISGHTALYWYRQSLGQGLEFLIYFQGNSAPDKSGLPSDRFSAERTGGSVSTLTIQRTQQEDSAVYLCASSPGTGIYGYTFGSGTRLTVV.